This T cell receptor beta chain was sequenced in a study of blood T cell repertoires in COVID-19. Study details: From the United States, Italy and Spain came samples of acute and convalescent COVID-19.

TCRdb keeps only in-frame clones here, not all; method: immunoSEQ multiplex PCR. Of roughly 190,000 clones listed, 76% were seen once; the top ten hold less than 20%. The CDR3 totals 14 residues. V lost 0 bases, J lost 4 bases, and 8 bases lay in between. Germline CDR1 and CDR2: SGDLS and YYNGEE. The chain combines TRBV9 with TRBJ1-5; D perhaps matches TRBD1 (5 bases). This clonotype originated in a woman between 45 and 60 years old with acute COVID-19. The sequenced sample consisted of PBMCs or T cells enriched from blood (not recorded which). The CDR3 DNA reads TGTGCCAGCAGCGTAGACGGGGGAAATCAGCCCCAGCATTTT. Residues: CASSVDGGNQPQHF.